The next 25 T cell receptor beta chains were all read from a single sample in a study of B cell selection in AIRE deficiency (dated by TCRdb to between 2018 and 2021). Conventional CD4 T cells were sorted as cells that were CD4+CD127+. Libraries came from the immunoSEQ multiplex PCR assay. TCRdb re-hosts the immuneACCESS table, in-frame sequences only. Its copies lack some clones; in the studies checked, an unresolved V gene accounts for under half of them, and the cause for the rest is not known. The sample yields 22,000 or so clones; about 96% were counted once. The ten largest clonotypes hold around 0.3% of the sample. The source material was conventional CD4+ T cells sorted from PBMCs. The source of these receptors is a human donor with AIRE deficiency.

The CDR3 DNA follows: TGTGCCAGCAGCTTAGGGGTTAACCTGAACACTGAAGCTTTCTTT. Protein: CASSLGVNLNTEAFF. The rearrangement joins TRBV11-3 to TRBJ1-1; D is undetermined. With 1 base removed from V and 0 bases from J, the gap between germline ends came to 9 bases. This CDR3 spans 15 amino acids. Germline lookup yields CDR1 SGHNT and CDR2 YENEEA.

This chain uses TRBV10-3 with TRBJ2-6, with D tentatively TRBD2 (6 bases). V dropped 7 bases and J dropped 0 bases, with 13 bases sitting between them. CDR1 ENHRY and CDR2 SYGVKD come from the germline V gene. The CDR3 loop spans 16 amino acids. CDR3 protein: CAIKKDGSSGANVLTF. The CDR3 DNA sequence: TGTGCCATCAAAAAGGACGGGAGCTCTGGGGCCAACGTCCTGACTTTC.

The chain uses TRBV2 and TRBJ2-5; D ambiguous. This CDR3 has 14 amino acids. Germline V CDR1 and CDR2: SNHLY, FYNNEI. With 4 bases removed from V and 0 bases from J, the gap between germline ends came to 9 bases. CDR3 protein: CASSGAADQETQYF. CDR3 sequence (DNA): TGTGCCAGCAGTGGGGCGGCGGACCAAGAGACCCAGTACTTC.

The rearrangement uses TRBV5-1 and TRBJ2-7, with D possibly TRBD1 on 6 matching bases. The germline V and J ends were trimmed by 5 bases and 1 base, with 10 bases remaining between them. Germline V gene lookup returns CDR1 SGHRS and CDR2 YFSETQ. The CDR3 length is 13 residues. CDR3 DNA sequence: TGCGCCAGCAGACTAACAGGGTCCTACGAGCAGTACTTC. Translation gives CASRLTGSYEQYF.

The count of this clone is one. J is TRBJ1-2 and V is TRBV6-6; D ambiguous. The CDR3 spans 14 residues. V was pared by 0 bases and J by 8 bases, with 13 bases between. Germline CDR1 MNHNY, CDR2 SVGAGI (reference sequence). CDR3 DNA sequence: TGTGCCAGCAGTTACTCGGTGTCAGCGAACGGCTACACCTTC. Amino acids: CASSYSVSANGYTF.

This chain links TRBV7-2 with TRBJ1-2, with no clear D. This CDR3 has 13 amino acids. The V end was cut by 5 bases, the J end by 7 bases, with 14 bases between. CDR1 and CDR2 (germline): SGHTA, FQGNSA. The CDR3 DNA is TGTGCCAGCAGCCCAGACACCGGCCTTGGCTACACCTTC. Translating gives CASSPDTGLGYTF.

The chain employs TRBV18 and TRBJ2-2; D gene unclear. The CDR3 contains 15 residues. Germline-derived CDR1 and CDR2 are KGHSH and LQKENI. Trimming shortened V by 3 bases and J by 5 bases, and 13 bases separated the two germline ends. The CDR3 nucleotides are TGTGCCAGCTCACCTCTCCGAGAGAAAACCGGGGAGCTGTTTTTT. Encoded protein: CASSPLREKTGELFF.

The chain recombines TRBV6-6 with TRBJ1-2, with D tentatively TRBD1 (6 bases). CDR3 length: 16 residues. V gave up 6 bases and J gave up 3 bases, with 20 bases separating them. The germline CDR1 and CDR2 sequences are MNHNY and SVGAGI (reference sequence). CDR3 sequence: CASSPSGGTVHYGYTF. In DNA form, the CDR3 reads TGTGCCAGCAGCCCGTCGGGGGGCACGGTCCACTATGGCTACACCTTC.

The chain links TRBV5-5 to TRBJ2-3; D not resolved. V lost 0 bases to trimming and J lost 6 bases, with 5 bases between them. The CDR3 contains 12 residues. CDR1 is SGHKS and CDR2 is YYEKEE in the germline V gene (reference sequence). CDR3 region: CASSLEGDTQYF. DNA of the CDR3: TGTGCCAGCAGCTTGGAAGGGGATACGCAGTATTTT. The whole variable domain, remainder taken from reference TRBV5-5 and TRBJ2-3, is DAGVTQSPTHLIKTRGQQVTLRCSPISGHKSVSWYQQVLGQGPQFIFQYYEKEERGRGNFPDRFSARQFPNYSSELNVNALLLGDSALYLCASSLEGDTQYFGPGTRLTVL.

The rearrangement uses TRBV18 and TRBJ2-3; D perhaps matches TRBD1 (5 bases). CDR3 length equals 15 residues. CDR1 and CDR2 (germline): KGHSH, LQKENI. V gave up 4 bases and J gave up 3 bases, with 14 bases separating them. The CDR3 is CASSRQGVGTDTQYF. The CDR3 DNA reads TGTGCCAGCTCACGACAAGGGGTCGGGACAGATACGCAGTATTTT.

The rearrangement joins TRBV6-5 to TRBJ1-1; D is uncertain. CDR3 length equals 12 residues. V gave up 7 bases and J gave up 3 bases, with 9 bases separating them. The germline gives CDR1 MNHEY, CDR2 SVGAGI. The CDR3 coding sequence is TGTGCCAGCAACGGGAGATACACTGAAGCTTTCTTT. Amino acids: CASNGRYTEAFF.

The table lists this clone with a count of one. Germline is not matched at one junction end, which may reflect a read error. DNA for the CDR3: TGTGCTAGCAGCTTAATTGTCAGGGACAGACGAGTTCCTTCCACCGGGGAGCTGTTTTTT. It codes for CASSLIVRDRRVPSTGELFF. V gene TRBV7-7 combines with J gene TRBJ2-2; 7 bases agree with TRBD1. Germline V lookup: CDR1 SSHAT, CDR2 FNYEAQ (reference sequence). This CDR3 is 20 amino acids long.

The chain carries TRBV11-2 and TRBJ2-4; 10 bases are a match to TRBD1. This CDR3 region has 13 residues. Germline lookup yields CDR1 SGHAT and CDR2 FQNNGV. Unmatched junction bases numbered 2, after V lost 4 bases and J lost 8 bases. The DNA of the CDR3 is TGTGCCAGCAGCTACGGACAGGGGGACATTCAGTACTTC. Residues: CASSYGQGDIQYF.

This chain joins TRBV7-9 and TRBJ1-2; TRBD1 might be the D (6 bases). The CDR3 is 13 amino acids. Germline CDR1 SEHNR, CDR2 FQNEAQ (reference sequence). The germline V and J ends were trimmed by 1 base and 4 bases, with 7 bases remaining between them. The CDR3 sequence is CASSLEQGYGYTF. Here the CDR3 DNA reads TGTGCCAGCAGCTTAGAACAGGGCTATGGCTACACCTTC.

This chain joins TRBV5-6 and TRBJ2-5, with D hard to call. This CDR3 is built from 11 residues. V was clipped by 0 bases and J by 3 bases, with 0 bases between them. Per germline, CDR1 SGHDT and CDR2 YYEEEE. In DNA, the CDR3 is TGTGCCAGCAGCTTGGAAGAGACCCAGTACTTC. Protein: CASSLEETQYF.

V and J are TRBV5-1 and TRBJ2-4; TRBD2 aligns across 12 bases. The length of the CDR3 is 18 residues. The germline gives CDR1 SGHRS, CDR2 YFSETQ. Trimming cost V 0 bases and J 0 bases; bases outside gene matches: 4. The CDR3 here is CASSLGLAGELAKNIQYF. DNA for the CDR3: TGCGCCAGCAGCTTGGGACTAGCGGGGGAACTAGCCAAAAACATTCAGTACTTC.

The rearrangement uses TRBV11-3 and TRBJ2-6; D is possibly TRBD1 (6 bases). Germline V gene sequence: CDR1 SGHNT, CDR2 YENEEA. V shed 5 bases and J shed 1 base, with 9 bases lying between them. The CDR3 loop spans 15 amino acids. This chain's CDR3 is CASSLTGSGANVLTF. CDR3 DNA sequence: TGTGCCAGCAGCCTAACAGGGTCTGGGGCCAACGTCCTGACTTTC.

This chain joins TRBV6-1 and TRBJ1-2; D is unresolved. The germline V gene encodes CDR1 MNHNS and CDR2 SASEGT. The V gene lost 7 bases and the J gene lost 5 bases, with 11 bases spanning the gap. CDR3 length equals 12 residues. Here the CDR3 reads CASIHPEYGYTF. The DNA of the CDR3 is TGTGCCAGCATTCACCCGGAGTATGGCTACACCTTC.

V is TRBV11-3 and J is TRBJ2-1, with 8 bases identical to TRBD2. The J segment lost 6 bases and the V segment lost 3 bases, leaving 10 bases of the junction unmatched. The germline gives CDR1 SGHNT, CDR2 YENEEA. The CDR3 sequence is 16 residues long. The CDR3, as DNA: TGTGCCAGCAGCTTCCAGGCAGTAGCGGGGCTCAATGAGCAGTTCTTC. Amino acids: CASSFQAVAGLNEQFF.

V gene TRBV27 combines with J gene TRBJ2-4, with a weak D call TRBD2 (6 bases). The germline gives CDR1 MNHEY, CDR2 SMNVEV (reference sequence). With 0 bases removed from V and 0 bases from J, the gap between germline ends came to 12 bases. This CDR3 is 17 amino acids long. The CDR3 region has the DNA TGTGCCAGCAGTTTATCGGGGAGCGGGTCAGCCAAAAACATTCAGTACTTC. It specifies CASSLSGSGSAKNIQYF.

This chain's CDR3 is CASTRGFGETQYF. The CDR3 DNA sequence: TGTGCCAGCACCCGGGGTTTCGGCGAGACCCAGTACTTC. This chain joins TRBV7-2 and TRBJ2-5; D perhaps matches TRBD2 (5 bases). The CDR3 runs to 13 residues. V was trimmed by 7 bases and J by 5 bases, leaving 14 bases between them. The germline CDR1 and CDR2 sequences are SGHTA and FQGNSA.

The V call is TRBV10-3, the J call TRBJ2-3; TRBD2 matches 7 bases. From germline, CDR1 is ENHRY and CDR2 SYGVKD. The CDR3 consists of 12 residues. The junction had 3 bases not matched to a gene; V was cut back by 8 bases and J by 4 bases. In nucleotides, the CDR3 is TGTGCCATCCTCGGGGGGTCAGATACGCAGTATTTT. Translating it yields CAILGGSDTQYF.

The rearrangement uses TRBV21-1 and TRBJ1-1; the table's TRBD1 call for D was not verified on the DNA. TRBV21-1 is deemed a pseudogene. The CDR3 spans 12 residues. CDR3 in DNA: TGTGCCAGCAGCAATATGGACAGGGAAGCTTTCTTT. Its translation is CASSNMDREAFF.

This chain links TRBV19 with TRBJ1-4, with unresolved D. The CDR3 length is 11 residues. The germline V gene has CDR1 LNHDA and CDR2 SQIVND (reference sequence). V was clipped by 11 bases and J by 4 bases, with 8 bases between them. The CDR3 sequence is CAQAFNEKLFF. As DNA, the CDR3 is TGTGCCCAGGCTTTTAATGAAAAACTGTTTTTT.

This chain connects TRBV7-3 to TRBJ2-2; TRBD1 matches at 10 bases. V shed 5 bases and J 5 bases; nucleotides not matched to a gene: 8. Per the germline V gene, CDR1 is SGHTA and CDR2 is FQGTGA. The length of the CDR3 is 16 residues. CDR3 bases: TGTGCCAGCAGCCCTTCGGGACAGGGGAGAACCGGGGAGCTGTTTTTT. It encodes CASSPSGQGRTGELFF. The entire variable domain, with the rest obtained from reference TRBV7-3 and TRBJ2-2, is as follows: GAGVSQTPSNKVTEKGKYVELRCDPISGHTALYWYRQSLGQGPEFLIYFQGTGAADDSGLPNDRFFAVRPEGSVSTLKIQRTERGDSAVYLCASSPSGQGRTGELFFGEGSRLTVL.